A single sample is the source of the 10 T cell receptor beta chains below, sequenced in a study of T cell repertoires in aging, cancer and after chemotherapy (dated by TCRdb to between 2018 and 2020). TCR beta rearrangements were amplified from genomic DNA extracted from peripheral blood rather than from sorted cells or RNA. The sequencing machine was an Illumina MiSeq. Using a mixed TRB-A/B primer pool, multiplex touch-down PCR amplified rearranged TRB sequences covering the V, D and J segments. TCRdb cleaned the public reads at Q25 with fastp, built clones with MiXCR and kept in-frame beta chains. Identical CDR3 protein sequences are pooled into one entry, listed with their most common genes and DNA. The sample yields about 2,200 distinct CDR3 sequences; 27% were counted once. 10% to 15% of the sample lies in the top ten. The sequenced sample consisted of blood. The receptors originated from a human donor in good health.

Judged by abundance, this clonotype is medium-sized. V usage is TRBV6-5 and J usage is TRBJ2-1, with D possibly being TRBD1 (6 bases). Deletions cut 2 bases from V and 1 base from J, with 12 bases between. The CDR3 is made up of 16 amino acids. Germline V gives CDR1 MNHEY, CDR2 SVGAGI. CDR3 amino acids: CASSYGNRVSYNEQFF. In DNA, the CDR3 is TGTGCCAGCAGTTACGGCAACAGGGTTTCCTACAATGAGCAGTTCTTC.

The J gene is TRBJ2-7, the V gene TRBV20-1; D is uncertain. Germline CDR1 and CDR2: DFQATT and SNEGSKA (reference sequence). The length of the CDR3 is 14 residues. V lost 0 bases and J lost 1, with 10 bases in between. In DNA form, the CDR3 reads TGCAGTGCTAGAGATCTCGGGCGGTCCTACGAGCAGTACTTC. Encoded protein: CSARDLGRSYEQYF.

By sample fraction, this clonotype is medium-sized. J is TRBJ2-2 and V is TRBV10-3; the D gene is possibly TRBD2 (5 bases). V lost 3 bases and J 8 bases, leaving 13 bases between the germline ends. The CDR3 loop spans 14 amino acids. CDR1 ENHRY and CDR2 SYGVKD come from the germline V gene. CDR3 nucleotide sequence: TGTGCCATCAGTGAAGGGAGATTCTCGGGGGAGCTGTTTTTT. Translation: CAISEGRFSGELFF.

The chain joins TRBV11-3 to TRBJ2-1, with TRBD2 identical over 7 bases. Germline lookup yields CDR1 SGHNT and CDR2 YENEEA. The CDR3 is 14 amino acids. Trimming took 0 bases from V and 9 from J; bases not matched to a gene: 5. The CDR3 loop reads CASSLDGSGGEQFF. The CDR3 DNA sequence: TGTGCCAGCAGCTTAGATGGGTCGGGGGGTGAGCAGTTCTTC. The complete variable domain, with remaining parts taken from reference TRBV11-3 and TRBJ2-1, reads EAGVVQSPRYKIIEKKQPVAFWCNPISGHNTLYWYLQNLGQGPELLIRYENEEAVDDSQLPKDRFSAERLKGVDSTLKIQPAELGDSAVYLCASSLDGSGGEQFFGPGTRLTVL.

This clonotype is deemed large. This rearrangement joins TRBV30 to TRBJ1-5; TRBD1 aligns across 11 bases. CDR1 is GTSNPN, CDR2 SVGIG, per germline (reference sequence). The V segment lost 2 bases and the J segment 6 bases; nucleotides outside the gene matches: 6. The CDR3 sequence is 15 residues long. The CDR3 DNA is TGTGCCTGGAGTCACGGACAGGGGGCGATTCAGCCCCAGCATTTT. Its protein product is CAWSHGQGAIQPQHF.

This chain links TRBV2 with TRBJ2-7; the D is unclear. V gave up 6 bases and J gave up 2 bases, with 14 bases separating them. CDR1 is SNHLY and CDR2 is FYNNEI in the germline V gene. The CDR3 is made up of 14 amino acids. The CDR3 reads CASSPWTVTYEQYF. In DNA, the CDR3 is TGTGCCAGCAGCCCATGGACGGTTACCTACGAGCAGTACTTC.

This clonotype is deemed large. The rearrangement joins TRBV19 to TRBJ1-6, with D unresolved. V lost 7 bases and J lost 7, with 8 bases in between. CDR3 length equals 12 residues. Germline lookup yields CDR1 LNHDA and CDR2 SQIVND (reference sequence). This chain's CDR3 is CASTEQNSPLHF. CDR3 bases: TGTGCCAGTACCGAGCAAAATTCACCCCTCCACTTT.

This clonotype is large (0.1 to 1%). The DNA of the CDR3 is TGTGCCAGTCAGGGAGGACAGGGTGAAAAGCGCTATGGCTACACCTTC. Residues: CASQGGQGEKRYGYTF. This sequence joins TRBV19 and TRBJ1-2; 8 bases are a match to TRBD1. The CDR3 length is 16 residues. The V gene's germline CDR1 is LNHDA and CDR2 SQIVND (reference sequence). V lost 8 bases to trimming and J lost 4 bases; unmatched junction nucleotides: 15.

In regard to this clonotype: Its ends do not fully match the called genes, so a read error is possible. The genes are TRBV10-3 and TRBJ2-7, with a possible D match to TRBD2 (7 bases). Germline V lookup: CDR1 ENHRY, CDR2 SYGVKD. This CDR3 contains 13 residues. CDR3 amino acids: CASSAGGQVEQYF. In nucleotides, the CDR3 is TGCGCCAGCAGTGCCGGGGGGCAGGTTGAGCAGTACTTC.

In regard to this clonotype: The germline gene is not matched at one end of the junction; a read error may be the cause. The CDR3 region is CAWSSGTGNSPPHF. The CDR3 region has the DNA TGTGCCTGGAGTTCCGGGACAGGGAACTCACCCCCCCACTTT. J is TRBJ1-6 and V is TRBV30; TRBD1 matches 9 bases. Germline CDR1 is GTSNPN and CDR2 is SVGIG (reference sequence). This CDR3 contains 14 residues.